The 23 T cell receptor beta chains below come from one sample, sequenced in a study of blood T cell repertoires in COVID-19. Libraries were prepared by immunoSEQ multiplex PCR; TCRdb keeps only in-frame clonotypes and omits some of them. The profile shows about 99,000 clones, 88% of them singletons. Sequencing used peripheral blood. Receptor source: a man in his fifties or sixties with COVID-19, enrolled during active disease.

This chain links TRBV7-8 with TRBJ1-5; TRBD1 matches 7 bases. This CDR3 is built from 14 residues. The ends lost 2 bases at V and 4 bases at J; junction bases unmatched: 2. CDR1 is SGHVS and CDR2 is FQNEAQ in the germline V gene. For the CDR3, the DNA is TGTGCCAGCAGCTTATCAGGGGGAAATCAGCCCCAGCATTTT. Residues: CASSLSGGNQPQHF.

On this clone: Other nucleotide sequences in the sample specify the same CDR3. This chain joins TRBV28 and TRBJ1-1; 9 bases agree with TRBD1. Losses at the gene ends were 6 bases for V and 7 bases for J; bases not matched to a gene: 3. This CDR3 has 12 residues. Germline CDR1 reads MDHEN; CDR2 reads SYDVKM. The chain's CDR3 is CASRQGAGEAFF. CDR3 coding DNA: TGTGCCAGCAGACAGGGGGCCGGTGAAGCTTTCTTT.

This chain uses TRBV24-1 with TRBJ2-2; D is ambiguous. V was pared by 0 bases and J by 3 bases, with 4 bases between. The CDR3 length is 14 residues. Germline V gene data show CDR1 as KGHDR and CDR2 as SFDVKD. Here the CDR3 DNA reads TGTGCCACCAGTGATTTGTCAGACACCGGGGAGCTGTTTTTT. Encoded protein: CATSDLSDTGELFF.

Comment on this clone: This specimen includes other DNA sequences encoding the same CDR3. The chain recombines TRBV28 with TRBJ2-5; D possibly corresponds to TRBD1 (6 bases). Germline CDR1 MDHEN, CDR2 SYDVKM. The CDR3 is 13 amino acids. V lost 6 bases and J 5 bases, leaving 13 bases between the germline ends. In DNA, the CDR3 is TGTGCCAGCAGCTTTGGGGGCCGGGAGACCCAGTACTTC. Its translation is CASSFGGRETQYF. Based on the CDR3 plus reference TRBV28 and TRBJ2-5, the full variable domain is DVKVTQSSRYLVKRTGEKVFLECVQDMDHENMFWYRQDPGLGLRLIYFSYDVKMKEKGDIPEGYSVSREKKERFSLILESASTNQTSMYLCASSFGGRETQYFGPGTRLLVL.

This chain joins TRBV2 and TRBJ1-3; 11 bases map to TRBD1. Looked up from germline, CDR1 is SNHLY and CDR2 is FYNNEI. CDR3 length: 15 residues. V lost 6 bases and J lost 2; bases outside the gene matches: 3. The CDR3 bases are TGTGCCAGCAGCCAGGGACAGGGGGCTGGAAACACCATATATTTT. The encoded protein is CASSQGQGAGNTIYF.

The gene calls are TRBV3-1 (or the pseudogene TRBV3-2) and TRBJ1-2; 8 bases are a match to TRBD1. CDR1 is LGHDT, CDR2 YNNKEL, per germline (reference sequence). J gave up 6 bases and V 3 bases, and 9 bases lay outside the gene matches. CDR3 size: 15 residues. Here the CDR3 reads CASSQAGGAGDGYTF. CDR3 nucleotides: TGTGCCAGCAGCCAGGCAGGGGGCGCTGGGGATGGCTACACCTTC.

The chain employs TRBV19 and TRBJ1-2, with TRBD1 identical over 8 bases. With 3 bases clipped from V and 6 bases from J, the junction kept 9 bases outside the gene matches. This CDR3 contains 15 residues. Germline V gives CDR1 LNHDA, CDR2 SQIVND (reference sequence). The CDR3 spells CASSIWLDRVDGYTF. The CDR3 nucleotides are TGTGCCAGTAGTATCTGGTTGGACAGGGTTGATGGCTACACCTTC.

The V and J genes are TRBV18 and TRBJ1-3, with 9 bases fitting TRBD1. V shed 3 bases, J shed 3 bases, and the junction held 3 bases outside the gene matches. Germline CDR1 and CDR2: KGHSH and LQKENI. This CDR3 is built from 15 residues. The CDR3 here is CASSPGQGGGNTIYF. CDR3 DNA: TGTGCCAGCTCACCGGGACAGGGCGGTGGAAACACCATATATTTT.

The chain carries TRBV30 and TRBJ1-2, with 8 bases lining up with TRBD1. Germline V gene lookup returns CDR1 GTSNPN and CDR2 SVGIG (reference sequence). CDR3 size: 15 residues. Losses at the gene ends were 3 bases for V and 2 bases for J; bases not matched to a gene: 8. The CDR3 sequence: CAWRGDRLQNYGYTF. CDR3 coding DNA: TGTGCCTGGAGAGGGGACAGGCTCCAAAACTATGGCTACACCTTC.

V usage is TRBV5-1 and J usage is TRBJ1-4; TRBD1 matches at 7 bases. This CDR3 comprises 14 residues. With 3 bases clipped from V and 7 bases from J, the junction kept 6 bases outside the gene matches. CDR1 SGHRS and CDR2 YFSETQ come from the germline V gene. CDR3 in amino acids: CASSSGDSLEKLFF. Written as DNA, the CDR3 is TGCGCCAGCAGCTCGGGGGACAGCCTTGAAAAACTGTTTTTT.

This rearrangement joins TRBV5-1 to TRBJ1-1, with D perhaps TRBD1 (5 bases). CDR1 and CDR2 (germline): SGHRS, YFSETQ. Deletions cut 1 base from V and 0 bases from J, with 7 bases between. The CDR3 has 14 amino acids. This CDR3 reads CASSLMTVNTEAFF. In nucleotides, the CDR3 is TGCGCCAGCAGCTTGATGACAGTGAACACTGAAGCTTTCTTT.

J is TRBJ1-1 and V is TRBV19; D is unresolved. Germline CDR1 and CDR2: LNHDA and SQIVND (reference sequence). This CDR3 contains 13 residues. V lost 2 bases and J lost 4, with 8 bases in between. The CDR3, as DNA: TGTGCCAGTAGTATAAAATCGGGCACTGAAGCTTTCTTT. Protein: CASSIKSGTEAFF.

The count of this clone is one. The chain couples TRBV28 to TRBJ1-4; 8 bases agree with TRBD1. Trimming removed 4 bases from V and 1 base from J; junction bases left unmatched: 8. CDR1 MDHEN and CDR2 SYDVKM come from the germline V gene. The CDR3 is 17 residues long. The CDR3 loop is CASSSRTGLLTNEKLFF. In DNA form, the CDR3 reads TGTGCCAGCAGTTCCCGGACAGGGCTCTTAACTAATGAAAAACTGTTTTTT.

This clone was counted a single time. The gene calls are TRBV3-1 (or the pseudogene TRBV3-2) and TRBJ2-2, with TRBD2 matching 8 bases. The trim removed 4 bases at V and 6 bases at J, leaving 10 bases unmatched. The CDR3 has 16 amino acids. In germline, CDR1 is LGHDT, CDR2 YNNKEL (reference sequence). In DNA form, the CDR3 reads TGTGCCAGCAGCCTTCTGGTCGGGGGGGGCGCCGGGGAGCTGTTTTTT. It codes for CASSLLVGGGAGELFF.

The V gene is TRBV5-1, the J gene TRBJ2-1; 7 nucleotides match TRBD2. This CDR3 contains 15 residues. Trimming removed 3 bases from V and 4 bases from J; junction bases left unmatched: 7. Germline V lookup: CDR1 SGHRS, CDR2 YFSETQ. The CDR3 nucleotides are TGCGCCAGCAGCTGGGGGGGAGAACCTTACAATGAGCAGTTCTTC. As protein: CASSWGGEPYNEQFF.

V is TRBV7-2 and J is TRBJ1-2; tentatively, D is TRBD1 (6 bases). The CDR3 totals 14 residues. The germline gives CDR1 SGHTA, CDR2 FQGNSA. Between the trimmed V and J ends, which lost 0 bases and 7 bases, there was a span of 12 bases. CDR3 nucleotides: TGTGCCAGCAGCTTAGCGACAGGAAGGTTTGGCTACACCTTC. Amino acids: CASSLATGRFGYTF.

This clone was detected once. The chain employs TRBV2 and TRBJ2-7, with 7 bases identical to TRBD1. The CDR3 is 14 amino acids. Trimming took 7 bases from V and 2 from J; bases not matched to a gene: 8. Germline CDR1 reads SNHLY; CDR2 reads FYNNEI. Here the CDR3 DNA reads TGTGCCAGCAAGGCCAGGGGGTTCCCCTACGAGCAGTACTTC. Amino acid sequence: CASKARGFPYEQYF.

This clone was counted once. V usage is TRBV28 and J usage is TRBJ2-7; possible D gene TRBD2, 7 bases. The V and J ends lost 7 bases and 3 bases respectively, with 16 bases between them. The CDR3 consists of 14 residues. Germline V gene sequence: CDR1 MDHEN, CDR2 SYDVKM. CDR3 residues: CASTKGGSYYEQYF. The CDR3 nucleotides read TGTGCCAGCACCAAGGGGGGGAGCTACTACGAGCAGTACTTC. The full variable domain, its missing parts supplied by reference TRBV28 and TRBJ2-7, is DVKVTQSSRYLVKRTGEKVFLECVQDMDHENMFWYRQDPGLGLRLIYFSYDVKMKEKGDIPEGYSVSREKKERFSLILESASTNQTSMYLCASTKGGSYYEQYFGPGTRLTVT.

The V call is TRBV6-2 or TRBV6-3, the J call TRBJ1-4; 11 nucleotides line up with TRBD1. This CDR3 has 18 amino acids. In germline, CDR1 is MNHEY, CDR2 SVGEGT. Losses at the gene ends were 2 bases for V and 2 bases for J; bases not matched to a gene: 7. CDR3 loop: CASSYRTGGAWTNEKLFF. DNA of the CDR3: TGTGCCAGCAGTTACCGGACAGGGGGCGCGTGGACTAATGAAAAACTGTTTTTT.

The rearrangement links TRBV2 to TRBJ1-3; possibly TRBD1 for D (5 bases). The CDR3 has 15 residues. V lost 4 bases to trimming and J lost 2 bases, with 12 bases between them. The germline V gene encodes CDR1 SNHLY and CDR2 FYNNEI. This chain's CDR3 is CASSAFDRTGNTIYF. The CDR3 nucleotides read TGTGCCAGCAGTGCCTTCGACAGAACTGGAAACACCATATATTTT.

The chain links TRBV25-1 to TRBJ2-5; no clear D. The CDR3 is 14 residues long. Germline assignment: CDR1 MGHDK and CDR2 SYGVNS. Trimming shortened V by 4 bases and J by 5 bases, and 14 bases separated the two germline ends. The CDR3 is CASSGAGSWETQYF. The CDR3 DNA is TGTGCCAGCAGTGGTGCAGGCTCCTGGGAGACCCAGTACTTC.

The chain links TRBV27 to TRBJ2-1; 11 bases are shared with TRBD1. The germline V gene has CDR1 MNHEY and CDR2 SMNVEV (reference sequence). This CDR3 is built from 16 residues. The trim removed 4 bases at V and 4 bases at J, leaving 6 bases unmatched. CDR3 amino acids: CASSYPGTGGYNEQFF. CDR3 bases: TGTGCCAGCAGTTACCCCGGGACAGGGGGTTACAATGAGCAGTTCTTC.

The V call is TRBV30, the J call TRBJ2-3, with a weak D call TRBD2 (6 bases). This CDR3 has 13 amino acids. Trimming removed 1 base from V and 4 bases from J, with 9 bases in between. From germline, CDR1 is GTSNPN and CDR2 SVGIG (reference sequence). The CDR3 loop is CAWSDVAADTQYF. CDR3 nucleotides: TGTGCCTGGAGTGATGTAGCGGCAGATACGCAGTATTTT.